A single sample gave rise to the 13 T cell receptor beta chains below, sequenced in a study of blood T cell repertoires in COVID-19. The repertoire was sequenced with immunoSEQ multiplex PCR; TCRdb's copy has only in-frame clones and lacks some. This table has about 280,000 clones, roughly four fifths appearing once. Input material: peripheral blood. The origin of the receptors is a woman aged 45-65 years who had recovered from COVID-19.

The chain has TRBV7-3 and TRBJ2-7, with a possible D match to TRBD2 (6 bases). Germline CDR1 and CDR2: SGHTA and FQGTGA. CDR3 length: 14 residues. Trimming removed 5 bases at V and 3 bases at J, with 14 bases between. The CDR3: CASSRSSAYYEQYF. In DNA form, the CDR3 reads TGTGCCAGCAGCCGATCTAGCGCGTACTACGAGCAGTACTTC.

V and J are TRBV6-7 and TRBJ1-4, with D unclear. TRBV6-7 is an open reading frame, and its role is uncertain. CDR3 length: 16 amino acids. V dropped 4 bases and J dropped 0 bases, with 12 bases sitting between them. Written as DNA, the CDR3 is TGTGCCAGCAGTTGTAGTGAGGGAACAACTAATGAAAAACTGTTTTTT. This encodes CASSCSEGTTNEKLFF.

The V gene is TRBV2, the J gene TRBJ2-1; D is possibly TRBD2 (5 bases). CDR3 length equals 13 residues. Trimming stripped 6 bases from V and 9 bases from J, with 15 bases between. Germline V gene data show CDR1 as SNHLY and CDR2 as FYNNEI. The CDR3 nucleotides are TGTGCCAGCAGGGTGGGGAGTACCGGTGAGCAGTTCTTC. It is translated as CASRVGSTGEQFF.

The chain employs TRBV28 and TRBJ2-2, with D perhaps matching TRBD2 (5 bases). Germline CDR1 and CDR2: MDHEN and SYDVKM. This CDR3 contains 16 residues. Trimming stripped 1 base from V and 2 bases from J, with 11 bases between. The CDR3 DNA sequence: TGTGCCAGCAGTTTATTGGCGGGCCATAACACCGGGGAGCTGTTTTTT. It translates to CASSLLAGHNTGELFF.

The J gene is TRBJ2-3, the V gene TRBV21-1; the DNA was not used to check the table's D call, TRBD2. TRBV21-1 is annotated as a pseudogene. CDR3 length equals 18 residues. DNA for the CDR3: TGTGCCAGCAGCAAAGGGGTACCTAGCGGGAGGTGCACAGATACGCAGTATTTT. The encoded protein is CASSKGVPSGRCTDTQYF.

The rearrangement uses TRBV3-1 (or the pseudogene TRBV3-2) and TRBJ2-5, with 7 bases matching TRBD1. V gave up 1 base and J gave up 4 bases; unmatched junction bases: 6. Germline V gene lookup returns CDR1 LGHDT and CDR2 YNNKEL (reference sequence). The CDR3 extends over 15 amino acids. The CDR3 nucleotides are TGTGCCAGCAGCCAAGGACAGGGTCTGGGAGAGACCCAGTACTTC. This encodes CASSQGQGLGETQYF.

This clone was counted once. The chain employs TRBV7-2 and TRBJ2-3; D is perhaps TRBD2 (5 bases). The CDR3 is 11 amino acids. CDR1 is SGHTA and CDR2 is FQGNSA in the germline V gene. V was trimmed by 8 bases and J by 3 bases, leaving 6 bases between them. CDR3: CASRRTDTQYF. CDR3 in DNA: TGTGCCAGCCGGAGGACAGATACGCAGTATTTT.

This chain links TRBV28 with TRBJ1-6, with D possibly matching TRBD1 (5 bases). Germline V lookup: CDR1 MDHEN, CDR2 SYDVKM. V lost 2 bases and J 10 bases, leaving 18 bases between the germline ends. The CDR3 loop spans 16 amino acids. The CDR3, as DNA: TGTGCCAGCAGTTTAGGAGGGCAGGGAGTGAGGTCACCCCTCCACTTT. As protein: CASSLGGQGVRSPLHF.

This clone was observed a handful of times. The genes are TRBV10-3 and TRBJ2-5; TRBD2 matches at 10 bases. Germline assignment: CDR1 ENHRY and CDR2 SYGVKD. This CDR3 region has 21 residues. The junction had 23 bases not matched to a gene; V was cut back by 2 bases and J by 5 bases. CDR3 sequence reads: CAISEATFPQAGGLLRETQYF. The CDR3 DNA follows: TGTGCCATCAGTGAGGCTACATTCCCCCAAGCGGGGGGGCTCCTAAGGGAGACCCAGTACTTC.

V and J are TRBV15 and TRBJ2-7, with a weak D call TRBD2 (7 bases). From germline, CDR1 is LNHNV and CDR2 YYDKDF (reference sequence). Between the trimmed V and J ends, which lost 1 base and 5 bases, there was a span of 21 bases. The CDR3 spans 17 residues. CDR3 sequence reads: CATSRVGLGGRADEQYF. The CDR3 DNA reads TGTGCCACCAGCAGAGTAGGACTAGGGGGAAGGGCGGACGAGCAGTACTTC.

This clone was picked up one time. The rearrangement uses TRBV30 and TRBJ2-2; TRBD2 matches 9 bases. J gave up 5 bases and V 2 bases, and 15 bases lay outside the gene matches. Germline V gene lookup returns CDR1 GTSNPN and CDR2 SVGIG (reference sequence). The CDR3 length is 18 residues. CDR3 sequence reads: CAWSIERHSGSLTGELFF. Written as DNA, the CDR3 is TGTGCCTGGAGTATCGAACGCCATAGCGGGAGTTTGACCGGGGAGCTGTTTTTT.

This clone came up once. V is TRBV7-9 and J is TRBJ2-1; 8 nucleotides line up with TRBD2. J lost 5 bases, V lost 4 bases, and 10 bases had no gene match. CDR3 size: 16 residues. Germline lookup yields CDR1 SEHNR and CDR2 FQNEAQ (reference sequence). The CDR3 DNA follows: TGTGCCAGCAGCTCCGCTGGGCGGGGGGCCGACAATGAGCAGTTCTTC. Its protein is CASSSAGRGADNEQFF.

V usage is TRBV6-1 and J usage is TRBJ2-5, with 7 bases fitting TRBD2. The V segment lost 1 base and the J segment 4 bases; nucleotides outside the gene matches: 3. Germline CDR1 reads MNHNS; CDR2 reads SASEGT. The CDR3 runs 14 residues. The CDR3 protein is CASSEGEGRETQYF. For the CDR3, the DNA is TGTGCCAGCAGTGAAGGGGAGGGGCGAGAGACCCAGTACTTC.